The source of this TCR beta chain is a study of T-cell reconstitution after alpha-beta-depleted transplantation in children. Study-level results: Fresh T-cell production supplied most of the T-cell counts and diversity seen one year after transplant. Certain patients had high TCRbeta diversity at day 60, and it came from recipient T cells and thymic progenitors that survived.

Unique molecular identifiers were incorporated when the TCRbeta library was constructed. Using its own MiXCR run on the PCR reads, TCRdb lists one record per CDR3 protein. The profile shows 250,000 to 400,000 distinct CDR3 sequences, 20% to 30% of them singletons. J was trimmed by 3 bases and V by 5 bases; bases with no gene match: 6. The CDR3 is made up of 15 amino acids. Germline CDR1 is SEHNR and CDR2 is FQNEAQ (reference sequence). This clonotype has more than one count but fewer than ten. Its specificity is not known. The sequence derives from a male patient under 18 who had a stem cell transplant for acute lymphoblastic leukemia, so the T cells may come from the graft donor. The chain combines TRBV7-9 with TRBJ2-1, with TRBD2 identical over 8 bases. Sample: PBMCs, mostly from graft donor cells, taken 180 days after TCRalphabeta/CD19-depleted stem cell transplant. For the CDR3, the DNA is TGTGCCAGCAGCCATTGGGGACTAGACTACAATGAGCAGTTCTTC. This gives the protein CASSHWGLDYNEQFF. The full variable domain, with the rest looked up from reference TRBV7-9 and TRBJ2-1, is DTGVSQNPRHKITKRGQNVTFRCDPISEHNRLYWYRQTLGQGPEFLTYFQNEAQLEKSRLLSDRFSAERPKGSFSTLEIQRTEQGDSAMYLCASSHWGLDYNEQFFGPGTRLTVL.